These 32 T cell receptor beta chains share one sample of origin, sequenced in a study of blood T cell repertoires in COVID-19. The table came from immunoSEQ multiplex PCR; TCRdb's copy has only in-frame clones and leaves some out. This sample yields some 240,000 clones, of which around 81% are seen a single time; roughly 3.1% belongs to the top ten. Sequenced material: PBMCs or T cells enriched from blood (not recorded which). The receptors come from a man aged 50 to 59 who had recovered from COVID-19.

A note on this clone: The same CDR3 can be traced to other DNA sequences in this sample. This chain joins TRBV7-9 and TRBJ2-1, with a possible D match to TRBD2 (5 bases). The CDR3 consists of 12 residues. Germline loops: CDR1 SEHNR, CDR2 FQNEAQ (reference sequence). V lost 1 base and J 8 bases, leaving 6 bases between the germline ends. The CDR3 protein is CASSLVGDEQFF. Here the CDR3 DNA reads TGTGCCAGCAGCTTAGTCGGGGATGAGCAGTTCTTC. Based on the CDR3 plus reference TRBV7-9 and TRBJ2-1, the full variable domain is DTGVSQNPRHKITKRGQNVTFRCDPISEHNRLYWYRQTLGQGPEFLTYFQNEAQLEKSRLLSDRFSAERPKGSFSTLEIQRTEQGDSAMYLCASSLVGDEQFFGPGTRLTVL.

This chain links TRBV18 with TRBJ1-5, with 10 positions matching TRBD1. Trimming took 3 bases from V and 7 from J; bases not matched to a gene: 9. Germline values: CDR1 KGHSH, CDR2 LQKENI. CDR3 length: 16 residues. CDR3 region: CASSPDGQGVRQPQHF. In nucleotides, the CDR3 is TGTGCCAGCTCACCGGACGGACAGGGGGTAAGGCAGCCCCAGCATTTT. Together with reference TRBV18 and TRBJ1-5, the CDR3 gives the full variable domain: NAGVMQNPRHLVRRRGQEARLRCSPMKGHSHVYWYRQLPEEGLKFMVYLQKENIIDESGMPKERFSAEFPKEGPSILRIQQVVRGDSAAYFCASSPDGQGVRQPQHFGDGTRLSIL.

In this sample, this clone turned up many times. The gene calls are TRBV6-4 and TRBJ1-3, with TRBD1 matching over 8 bases. Germline loops: CDR1 MRHNA, CDR2 SNTAGT. V was pared by 4 bases and J by 5 bases, with 13 bases of the junction left unmatched. The CDR3 length is 17 residues. The CDR3 is CASSGLGFRGRRNTIYF. In DNA, the CDR3 is TGTGCCAGCAGTGGACTAGGATTCAGGGGGCGGCGAAACACCATATATTTT.

This clone was seen only a few times. J is TRBJ1-5 and V is TRBV19; D may be TRBD1 (5 bases). V lost 7 bases and J lost 1, with 14 bases in between. The germline CDR1 and CDR2 sequences are LNHDA and SQIVND (reference sequence). This CDR3 comprises 15 residues. CDR3 DNA: TGTGCCAGTACCGAAAGGACACCCAGCAATCAGCCCCAGCATTTT. It specifies CASTERTPSNQPQHF.

This clone has just one count. The chain is built from TRBV5-6 and TRBJ2-7, with D possibly TRBD1 on 5 matching bases. V dropped 4 bases and J dropped 1 base, with 21 bases sitting between them. This CDR3 has 17 amino acids. The germline V gene encodes CDR1 SGHDT and CDR2 YYEEEE. For the CDR3, the DNA is TGTGCCAGCAGCCGCCAGGGCCAGGAGTTACTTTCCTACGAGCAGTACTTC. Residues: CASSRQGQELLSYEQYF.

J is TRBJ1-1 and V is TRBV10-1; D remains ambiguous. Per germline, CDR1 WNHNN and CDR2 SYGVQD (reference sequence). The CDR3 is 13 residues long. V was pared by 8 bases and J by 5 bases, with 15 bases between. CDR3 in amino acids: CASSRASETEAFF. The CDR3 region has the DNA TGCGCCAGCTCGAGGGCTAGCGAGACTGAAGCTTTCTTT.

The rearrangement joins TRBV13 to TRBJ2-5; TRBD1 aligns across 11 bases. The ends lost 5 bases at V and 5 bases at J; junction bases unmatched: 16. Germline values: CDR1 PRHDT, CDR2 FYEKMQ (reference sequence). The CDR3 length is 18 residues. CDR3 loop: CASSRPVGQGAYSETQYF. CDR3 coding DNA: TGTGCCAGCAGCCGACCGGTCGGACAGGGGGCGTATTCCGAGACCCAGTACTTC.

The chain carries TRBV5-1 and TRBJ2-5, with D perhaps matching TRBD2 (6 bases). Trimming removed 5 bases at V and 1 base at J, with 15 bases between. This CDR3 contains 15 residues. CDR1 and CDR2 from the germline V gene are SGHRS and YFSETQ. CDR3 residues: CASSPSGLAQETQYF. The DNA for the CDR3 is TGCGCCAGCAGTCCCAGCGGGCTGGCCCAAGAGACCCAGTACTTC.

The V gene is TRBV25-1, the J gene TRBJ2-1; 9 bases agree with TRBD2. The V gene's germline CDR1 is MGHDK and CDR2 SYGVNS. This CDR3 is 16 amino acids long. Trimming at V came to 5 bases and at J to 3 bases, leaving 8 bases not matched to a gene. The chain's CDR3 is CASSKFVAGDYNEQFF. As DNA, the CDR3 is TGTGCCAGCAGTAAATTCGTAGCGGGGGACTACAATGAGCAGTTCTTC.

The chain recombines TRBV28 with TRBJ1-3; D is undetermined. From germline, CDR1 is MDHEN and CDR2 SYDVKM. The V end was cut by 3 bases, the J end by 0 bases, with 12 bases between. The CDR3 is 16 amino acids. The CDR3 loop is CASSFDKGSSGNTIYF. The CDR3 DNA is TGTGCCAGCAGTTTTGATAAAGGGAGCTCTGGAAACACCATATATTTT.

This rearrangement joins TRBV6-5 to TRBJ2-7; 7 nucleotides match TRBD1. The CDR3 loop spans 14 amino acids. J was trimmed by 3 bases and V by 6 bases; bases with no gene match: 8. Germline CDR1 and CDR2: MNHEY and SVGAGI. The CDR3 spells CASSDRQGYYEQYF. The CDR3 coding sequence is TGTGCCAGCAGCGACAGACAGGGATACTACGAGCAGTACTTC.

This clone appeared a single time. The chain couples TRBV3-1 (or the pseudogene TRBV3-2) to TRBJ2-3; TRBD2 might be the D (6 bases). The germline CDR1 and CDR2 sequences are LGHDT and YNNKEL (reference sequence). Trimming removed 5 bases from V and 6 bases from J, with 12 bases in between. The CDR3 contains 13 residues. The DNA for the CDR3 is TGTGCCAGCAGCGTCCGGGGGTTCGATACGCAGTATTTT. The encoded protein is CASSVRGFDTQYF.

The chain employs TRBV3-1 (or the pseudogene TRBV3-2) and TRBJ2-1; tentatively, D is TRBD2 (5 bases). The CDR3 contains 16 residues. Germline V gene data show CDR1 as LGHDT and CDR2 as YNNKEL (reference sequence). V was trimmed by 0 bases and J by 7 bases, leaving 16 bases between them. The CDR3 sequence is CASSQDRLALGNEQFF. The CDR3 region has the DNA TGTGCCAGCAGCCAAGATCGCCTAGCTTTGGGAAATGAGCAGTTCTTC.

The chain has TRBV19 and TRBJ1-1; D remains unclear. Germline loops: CDR1 LNHDA, CDR2 SQIVND (reference sequence). V gave up 6 bases and J gave up 4 bases, with 15 bases separating them. The CDR3 consists of 14 residues. The CDR3 protein is CASRPGAVGTEAFF. CDR3 nucleotides: TGTGCCAGTAGGCCGGGAGCGGTCGGCACTGAAGCTTTCTTT. The full variable domain, with the rest looked up from reference TRBV19 and TRBJ1-1, is DGGITQSPKYLFRKEGQNVTLSCEQNLNHDAMYWYRQDPGQGLRLIYYSQIVNDFQKGDIAEGYSVSREKKESFPLTVTSAQKNPTAFYLCASRPGAVGTEAFFGQGTRLTVV.

This rearrangement joins TRBV7-3 to TRBJ2-2, with TRBD2 matching 12 bases. Trimming removed 8 bases from V and 7 bases from J; junction bases left unmatched: 14. This CDR3 contains 17 residues. Germline-derived CDR1 and CDR2 are SGHTA and FQGTGA. DNA for the CDR3: TGTGCCAGCTATTCGCTAGGGACTAGCGGGTTCGGCGGGGAGCTGTTTTTT. Translated: CASYSLGTSGFGGELFF.

This sequence joins TRBV4-1 and TRBJ1-2; possible D gene TRBD1, 5 bases. This CDR3 is built from 15 residues. V shed 1 base and J shed 4 bases, with 13 bases lying between them. The germline gives CDR1 MGHRA, CDR2 YSYEKL. The DNA for the CDR3 is TGCGCCAGCAGCCAAGCTCAGGGTATGGGCTATGGCTACACCTTC. It is translated as CASSQAQGMGYGYTF.

J is TRBJ2-7 and V is TRBV9; TRBD1 agrees at 7 bases. This CDR3 region has 16 residues. V lost 1 base, J lost 2 bases, and 9 bases stayed unmatched. Germline loops: CDR1 SGDLS, CDR2 YYNGEE. The CDR3 protein is CASSVPGGLYPYEQYF. The CDR3 bases are TGTGCCAGCAGCGTACCAGGGGGTCTTTATCCCTACGAGCAGTACTTC.

The V call is TRBV7-8, the J call TRBJ1-2, with 8 bases lining up with TRBD1. CDR3 length: 14 residues. Trimming took 5 bases from V and 5 from J; bases not matched to a gene: 7. Germline lookup yields CDR1 SGHVS and CDR2 FQNEAQ. CDR3 in amino acids: CASSTRTGWYGYTF. The DNA for the CDR3 is TGTGCCAGCAGCACCAGGACAGGGTGGTATGGCTACACCTTC.

V gene TRBV5-4 combines with J gene TRBJ2-7; D is possibly TRBD2 (5 bases). V was shortened by 2 bases and J by 0 bases, with 6 bases between the two germline ends. This CDR3 is 13 amino acids long. Germline V gene data show CDR1 as SGHNT and CDR2 as YYREEE (reference sequence). The CDR3 sequence is CASSFRGSYEQYF. CDR3 in DNA: TGTGCCAGCAGCTTTCGGGGCTCCTACGAGCAGTACTTC.

V gene TRBV24-1 combines with J gene TRBJ2-3, with 8 bases matching TRBD1. Trimming took 4 bases from V and 3 from J; bases not matched to a gene: 2. From germline, CDR1 is KGHDR and CDR2 SFDVKD. CDR3 length: 14 residues. CDR3 nucleotide sequence: TGTGCCACCAGTGAAACAGGGGGGACAGATACGCAGTATTTT. This translates into CATSETGGTDTQYF.

CDR3 sequence: CASSLETSYEQFF. The CDR3 nucleotides are TGTGCCAGCAGTCTCGAGACTAGCTATGAGCAGTTCTTC. V is TRBV12-3 or TRBV12-4 and J is TRBJ2-1, with 7 bases fitting TRBD2. With V trimmed by 5 bases and J by 8 bases, 6 bases remained unmatched. The CDR3 sequence is 13 residues long.

V usage is TRBV19 and J usage is TRBJ1-4; TRBD1 agrees at 7 bases. The V gene's germline CDR1 is LNHDA and CDR2 SQIVND (reference sequence). The CDR3 loop spans 14 amino acids. J gave up 7 bases and V 5 bases, and 7 bases lay outside the gene matches. As DNA, the CDR3 is TGTGCCAGTAGTGTACAGGGGTGGGGTGAAAAACTGTTTTTT. This gives the protein CASSVQGWGEKLFF.

This clone was recorded only once. V is TRBV19 and J is TRBJ2-3; D remains unclear. Germline values: CDR1 LNHDA, CDR2 SQIVND (reference sequence). This CDR3 region has 13 residues. Trimming shortened V by 6 bases and J by 2 bases, and 9 bases separated the two germline ends. The CDR3 DNA sequence: TGTGCCAGTAGGAGACTTTACACAGATACGCAGTATTTT. Translating gives CASRRLYTDTQYF.

The rearrangement joins TRBV7-9 to TRBJ2-5, with 8 bases lining up with TRBD1. V dropped 5 bases and J dropped 4; count of bases not matched to a gene: 3. This CDR3 spans 13 amino acids. Germline assignment: CDR1 SEHNR and CDR2 FQNEAQ (reference sequence). CDR3 residues: CASSGQGRETQYF. Here the CDR3 DNA reads TGTGCCAGCAGCGGACAGGGTCGAGAGACCCAGTACTTC.

The rearrangement joins TRBV10-3 to TRBJ1-1, with TRBD1 matching 7 bases. This CDR3 is 16 amino acids long. The germline V gene has CDR1 ENHRY and CDR2 SYGVKD. With 6 bases clipped from V and 1 base from J, the junction kept 11 bases outside the gene matches. The CDR3 sequence: CAIRSNPGQRNTEAFF. CDR3 in DNA: TGTGCCATCAGATCGAACCCGGGACAGAGGAACACTGAAGCTTTCTTT.

CDR3 DNA: TGCAGTGCTAGTCTCAGACTAGCGGGAGGCACAGATACGCAGTATTTT. This sequence encodes CSASLRLAGGTDTQYF. This rearrangement joins TRBV20-1 to TRBJ2-3, with 12 bases identical to TRBD2. This CDR3 comprises 16 residues. Germline V gene data show CDR1 as DFQATT and CDR2 as SNEGSKA (reference sequence). The V gene end was trimmed by 3 bases and the J gene end by 1 base; junction bases not matched to a gene: 5.

This chain uses TRBV19 with TRBJ1-1, with 7 bases lining up with TRBD1. Germline V lookup: CDR1 LNHDA, CDR2 SQIVND (reference sequence). V shed 10 bases and J 1 base; nucleotides not matched to a gene: 12. The CDR3 consists of 15 residues. In nucleotides, the CDR3 is TGTGCCACCACCTGGACAGGCTTCGGGAACACTGAAGCTTTCTTT. It yields the protein CATTWTGFGNTEAFF.

V gene TRBV7-2 combines with J gene TRBJ2-7; 7 bases line up with TRBD1. The CDR3 runs to 14 residues. In germline, CDR1 is SGHTA, CDR2 FQGNSA. Trimming took 1 base from V and 2 from J; bases not matched to a gene: 2. In DNA form, the CDR3 reads TGTGCCAGCAGCTTAGTTCAGGGGGCCTACGAGCAGTACTTC. This encodes CASSLVQGAYEQYF.

The V call is TRBV10-1, the J call TRBJ2-5; a possible D gene is TRBD2 (6 bases). V dropped 3 bases and J dropped 1 base, with 9 bases sitting between them. The CDR3 spans 14 residues. From germline, CDR1 is WNHNN and CDR2 SYGVQD (reference sequence). The CDR3 region has the DNA TGCGCCAGCAGTGAAGATAGCGGCCAAGAGACCCAGTACTTC. It yields the protein CASSEDSGQETQYF.

This clone was found many times. This rearrangement joins TRBV6-4 to TRBJ1-2; D is perhaps TRBD1 (6 bases). V was cut by 3 bases and J by 7 bases, with 6 bases left in between. This CDR3 is built from 11 residues. The germline CDR1 and CDR2 sequences are MRHNA and SNTAGT. Here the CDR3 DNA reads TGTGCCAGCAGTGAGGACAGTGGCTACACCTTC. Protein: CASSEDSGYTF.

This rearrangement joins TRBV12-2 to TRBJ1-2. TRBV12-2 constitutes a pseudogene. The CDR3 runs to 14 residues. The CDR3 sequence is CASRLTVANYGYTF. The CDR3 nucleotides are TGTGCAAGTCGCTTAACGGTAGCTAACTATGGCTACACCTTC.

The chain is built from TRBV24-1 and TRBJ1-5; D not resolved. The CDR3 has 14 residues. V dropped 5 bases and J dropped 1 base, with 8 bases sitting between them. Per germline, CDR1 KGHDR and CDR2 SFDVKD. CDR3 amino acids: CATSGTASNQPQHF. The CDR3 DNA follows: TGTGCCACCAGTGGAACTGCAAGCAATCAGCCCCAGCATTTT.